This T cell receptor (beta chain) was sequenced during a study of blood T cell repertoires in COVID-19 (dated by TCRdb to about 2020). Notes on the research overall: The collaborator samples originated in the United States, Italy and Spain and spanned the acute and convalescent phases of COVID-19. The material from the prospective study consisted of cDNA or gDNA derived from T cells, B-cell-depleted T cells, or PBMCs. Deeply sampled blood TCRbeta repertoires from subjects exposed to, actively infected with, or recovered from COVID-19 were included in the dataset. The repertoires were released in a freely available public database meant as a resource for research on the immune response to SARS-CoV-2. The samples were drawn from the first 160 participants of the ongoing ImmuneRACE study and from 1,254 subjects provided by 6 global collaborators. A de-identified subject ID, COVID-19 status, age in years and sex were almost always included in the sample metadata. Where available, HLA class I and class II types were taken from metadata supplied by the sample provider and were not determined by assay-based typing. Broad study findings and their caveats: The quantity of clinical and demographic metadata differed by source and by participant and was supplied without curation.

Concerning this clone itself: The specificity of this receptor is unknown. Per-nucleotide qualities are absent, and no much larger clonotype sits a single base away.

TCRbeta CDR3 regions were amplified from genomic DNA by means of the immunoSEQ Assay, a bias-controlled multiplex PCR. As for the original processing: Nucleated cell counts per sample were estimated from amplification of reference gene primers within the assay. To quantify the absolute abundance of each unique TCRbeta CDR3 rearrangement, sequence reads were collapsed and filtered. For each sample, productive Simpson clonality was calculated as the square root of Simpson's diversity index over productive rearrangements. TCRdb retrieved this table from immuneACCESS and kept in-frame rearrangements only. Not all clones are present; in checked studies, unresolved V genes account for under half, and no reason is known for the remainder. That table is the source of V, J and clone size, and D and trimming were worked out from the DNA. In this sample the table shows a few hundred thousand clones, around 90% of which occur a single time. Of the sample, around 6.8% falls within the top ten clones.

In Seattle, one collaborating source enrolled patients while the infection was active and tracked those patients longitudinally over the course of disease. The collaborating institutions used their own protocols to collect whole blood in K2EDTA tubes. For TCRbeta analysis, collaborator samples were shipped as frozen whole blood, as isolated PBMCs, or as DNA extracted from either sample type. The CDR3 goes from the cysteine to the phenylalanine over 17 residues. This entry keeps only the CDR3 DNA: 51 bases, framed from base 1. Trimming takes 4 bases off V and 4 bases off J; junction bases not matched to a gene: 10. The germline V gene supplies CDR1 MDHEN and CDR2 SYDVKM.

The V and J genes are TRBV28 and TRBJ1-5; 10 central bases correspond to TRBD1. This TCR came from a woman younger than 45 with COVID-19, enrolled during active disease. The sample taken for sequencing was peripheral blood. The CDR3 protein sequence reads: CASSSPDRGWGNQPQHF. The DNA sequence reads TGTGCCAGCAGTTCCCCGGACAGGGGGTGGGGGAATCAGCCCCAGCATTTT.